This TCR beta chain was sequenced in a study of T cells in Graves' hyperthyroidism and ophthalmopathy. Notes on this clonotype: The limits of the CDR3 on the DNA are not certain, so only TCRdb's listed CDR3 is given.

From RNA transcripts, TCR beta CDR3 regions were amplified. The TCR CDR3 first-round RT-PCR relied on the HTBI primer set. TCRdb independently ran MiXCR on the multiplex PCR reads; one entry per CDR3 protein. The sample lists roughly 380,000 distinct CDR3 sequences; about 13% were seen once. The TCR was taken from a man aged 25 to 45 with Graves' hyperthyroidism that later progressed to Graves' ophthalmopathy. The sample was blood.

The CDR3 loop reads CASSFYICSASRGGDTGELFF. V and J are TRBV7-8 and TRBJ2-2; the DNA was not used to check the table's D call, TRBD2. The CDR3 spans 21 amino acids, including both terminal residues. Germline V gene data show CDR1 as SGHVS and CDR2 as FQNEAQ.